This record covers a single T cell receptor (beta chain). This sample was taken from a study of blood T cell repertoires in COVID-19. About the study: Sites across the United States, Italy and Spain contributed samples from acute and convalescent COVID-19. Sample material is recorded as cDNA or gDNA derived from T cells, B-cell-depleted T cells, or PBMCs.

V lost 7 bases, J lost 8 bases, and 9 bases stayed unmatched. CDR1 and CDR2 from the germline V gene are MDHEN and SYDVKM. The length of the CDR3 is 14 residues. In the original analysis: By means of reference gene primer amplification, nucleated cell counts were estimated. The table came from immunoSEQ multiplex PCR; TCRdb's copy has only in-frame clones and leaves some out. For V, J and clone size, that table is used; D and trimming come from the DNA. Altogether about 260,000 clones are present, 70% to 85% being singletons, with the ten largest covering around 2%. Sequences were obtained from peripheral blood. The rearrangement joins TRBV28 to TRBJ1-2, with 11 positions matching TRBD1. The TCR comes from an elderly woman with acute or convalescent COVID-19. In DNA form, the CDR3 reads TGTGCCAGCACTACTCCGGGACAGGGGGGCGGCTACACCTTC. It translates to CASTTPGQGGGYTF.